The 23 T cell receptor beta chains below all came from one sample that was sequenced in a study of blood T cell repertoires in COVID-19 (dated by TCRdb to 2018 to 2021). Library generation was performed with the immunoSEQ multiplex PCR assay. The source is immuneACCESS, and TCRdb retained only in-frame sequences with V and J called. Part of the clones is not carried over; for the studies checked, unresolved V genes explain less than half of this, and the remainder is unexplained. The sample contains over 65,000 clones, approximately 83% of them found a single time. About 12% of the sample belongs to the ten largest clones. The sequenced material came from peripheral blood. Source of these receptors: a human donor in a cohort sampled during active COVID-19.

This chain links TRBV6-1 with TRBJ1-2; weak D call: TRBD1 (5 bases). This CDR3 has 17 residues. Germline CDR1 MNHNS, CDR2 SASEGT. V dropped 4 bases and J dropped 5 bases, with 23 bases sitting between them. The CDR3 DNA sequence: TGTGCCAGCAGTGTACACTCCCCCGGGGGGATTCCTTATGGCTACACCTTC. Translating gives CASSVHSPGGIPYGYTF.

The V and J genes are TRBV21-1 and TRBJ2-3; no check of the table's D call, TRBD2, against the DNA was made. TRBV21-1 counts as a pseudogene. This CDR3 is 15 amino acids long. Here the CDR3 reads CASSTLSLEGDTQYF. CDR3 DNA: TGTGCCAGCAGCACCCTAAGTCTCGAGGGAGATACGCAGTATTTT.

V and J are TRBV6-2 or TRBV6-3 and TRBJ1-5; D is possibly TRBD1 (5 bases). The CDR3 is made up of 13 amino acids. CDR1 is MNHEY, CDR2 SVGEGT, per germline. The V gene lost 6 bases and the J gene lost 6 bases, with 12 bases spanning the gap. Here the CDR3 DNA reads TGTGCCAGCAGCAGGGATGGGAGTCAGCCCCAGCATTTT. Its protein product is CASSRDGSQPQHF.

The V gene is TRBV5-1, the J gene TRBJ2-6; TRBD2 matches at 12 bases. Germline V gene data show CDR1 as SGHRS and CDR2 as YFSETQ. J lost 0 bases, V lost 1 base, and 5 bases had no gene match. The CDR3 is 19 residues long. CDR3 amino acids: CASSLTSGGPHSGANVLTF. As DNA, the CDR3 is TGCGCCAGCAGCTTGACTAGCGGGGGGCCCCACTCTGGGGCCAACGTCCTGACTTTC. The entire variable domain, with the rest obtained from reference TRBV5-1 and TRBJ2-6, is as follows: KAGVTQTPRYLIKTRGQQVTLSCSPISGHRSVSWYQQTPGQGLQFLFEYFSETQRNKGNFPGRFSGRQFSNSRSEMNVSTLELGDSALYLCASSLTSGGPHSGANVLTFGAGSRLTVL.

The chain employs TRBV6-2 or TRBV6-3 and TRBJ2-1, with 7 bases identical to TRBD1. J lost 4 bases, V lost 5 bases, and 8 bases had no gene match. The CDR3 covers 15 residues. Per the germline V gene, CDR1 is MNHEY and CDR2 is SVGEGT. The CDR3 reads CASSLRDSRYNEQFF. The CDR3 region has the DNA TGTGCCAGCAGTCTACGGGACAGCCGGTACAATGAGCAGTTCTTC.

Of note for this clone: The same CDR3 arises from other DNA sequences in this sample as well. The rearrangement links TRBV5-4 to TRBJ1-6; 7 nucleotides agree with TRBD1. The germline gives CDR1 SGHNT, CDR2 YYREEE (reference sequence). The CDR3 runs to 15 residues. J gave up 5 bases and V 0 bases, and 2 bases lay outside the gene matches. CDR3 residues: CASSLGTGNNSPLHF. The DNA for the CDR3 is TGTGCCAGCAGCTTGGGGACAGGAAATAATTCACCCCTCCACTTT.

This chain joins TRBV9 and TRBJ2-2, with D maybe TRBD2 (7 bases). The CDR3 has 15 residues. Germline CDR1 reads SGDLS; CDR2 reads YYNGEE. The V and J ends lost 0 bases and 6 bases respectively, with 12 bases between them. The CDR3 region is CASSVGRGAAGELFF. CDR3 in DNA: TGTGCCAGCAGCGTAGGTCGGGGGGCCGCCGGGGAGCTGTTTTTT.

This clone was seen only a few times. This chain joins TRBV11-3 and TRBJ2-7; 7 positions match TRBD1. Trimming removed 5 bases from V and 2 bases from J; junction bases left unmatched: 6. CDR1 is SGHNT, CDR2 YENEEA, per germline. CDR3 length: 14 residues. CDR3: CASSRDSATYEQYF. The CDR3 coding sequence is TGTGCCAGCAGCCGGGACAGCGCAACCTACGAGCAGTACTTC.

V and J are TRBV6-5 and TRBJ1-2, with D tentatively TRBD1 (6 bases). Germline V gene sequence: CDR1 MNHEY, CDR2 SVGAGI. This CDR3 is built from 14 residues. Between the trimmed V and J ends, which lost 10 bases and 1 base, there was a span of 16 bases. The CDR3 is CATQTGRGNYGYTF. DNA for the CDR3: TGTGCCACCCAGACAGGCCGGGGTAACTATGGCTACACCTTC.

V is TRBV2 and J is TRBJ2-4; 12 bases map to TRBD2. CDR1 and CDR2 (germline): SNHLY, FYNNEI. V was pared by 3 bases and J by 3 bases, with 9 bases of the junction left unmatched. The CDR3 has 18 residues. For the CDR3, the DNA is TGTGCCAGCAGTGAGGCTAGCGGGGGGGCCTTGGGCAAAAACATTCAGTACTTC. Residues: CASSEASGGALGKNIQYF.

This chain connects TRBV5-6 to TRBJ1-1; D possibly corresponds to TRBD1 (6 bases). Germline-derived CDR1 and CDR2 are SGHDT and YYEEEE. The CDR3 extends over 16 amino acids. Trimming removed 4 bases at V and 0 bases at J, with 16 bases between. The CDR3 reads CASSDDRQAMNTEAFF. CDR3 sequence (DNA): TGTGCCAGCAGCGACGACCGACAGGCGATGAACACTGAAGCTTTCTTT. Together with reference TRBV5-6 and TRBJ1-1, the CDR3 gives the full variable domain: DAGVTQSPTHLIKTRGQQVTLRCSPKSGHDTVSWYQQALGQGPQFIFQYYEEEERQRGNFPDRFSGHQFPNYSSELNVNALLLGDSALYLCASSDDRQAMNTEAFFGQGTRLTVV.

V is TRBV4-3 and J is TRBJ2-1; 7 nucleotides match TRBD1. The V segment lost 5 bases and the J segment 6 bases; nucleotides outside the gene matches: 7. The CDR3 totals 14 residues. Per germline, CDR1 LGHNA and CDR2 YSLEER. CDR3 protein: CASSIRTGPNEQFF. DNA for the CDR3: TGCGCCAGCAGCATCCGGACAGGCCCCAATGAGCAGTTCTTC.

This clone was observed once. The genes are TRBV10-1 and TRBJ1-1; D is uncertain. The length of the CDR3 is 16 residues. Trimming cost V 0 bases and J 0 bases, with 11 bases left between them. Germline assignment: CDR1 WNHNN and CDR2 SYGVQD (reference sequence). The CDR3 reads CASSESLGSLNTEAFF. The CDR3 DNA reads as TGCGCCAGCAGTGAGTCCTTGGGGAGTCTGAACACTGAAGCTTTCTTT.

This chain connects TRBV5-4 to TRBJ2-5, with 7 positions matching TRBD2. The junction had 8 bases not matched to a gene; V was cut back by 7 bases and J by 2 bases. The germline CDR1 and CDR2 sequences are SGHNT and YYREEE (reference sequence). CDR3 length equals 14 residues. The CDR3 is CASYGGSTQETQYF. The CDR3 nucleotides are TGTGCCAGCTACGGGGGGTCCACTCAAGAGACCCAGTACTTC.

V usage is TRBV6-4 and J usage is TRBJ2-1; 11 positions agree with TRBD1. Germline values: CDR1 MRHNA, CDR2 SNTAGT. The CDR3 is made up of 14 amino acids. V lost 2 bases, J lost 6 bases, and 0 bases stayed unmatched. The CDR3 region is CASSDGTGGNEQFF. DNA of the CDR3: TGTGCCAGCAGTGACGGGACAGGGGGCAATGAGCAGTTCTTC.

This sequence joins TRBV11-2 and TRBJ2-7; weak D call: TRBD2 (5 bases). The V gene lost 5 bases and the J gene lost 2 bases, with 13 bases spanning the gap. Per the germline V gene, CDR1 is SGHAT and CDR2 is FQNNGV. There are 14 residues in the CDR3. The CDR3 loop reads CASSERTVTYEQYF. CDR3 in DNA: TGTGCCAGCAGCGAAAGGACTGTCACCTACGAGCAGTACTTC. Variable domain in full (rest from reference TRBV11-2 and TRBJ2-7): EAGVAQSPRYKIIEKRQSVAFWCNPISGHATLYWYQQILGQGPKLLIQFQNNGVVDDSQLPKDRFSAERLKGVDSTLKIQPAKLEDSAVYLCASSERTVTYEQYFGPGTRLTVT.

The chain joins TRBV29-1 to TRBJ2-5; TRBD1 matches 7 bases. Losses at the gene ends were 7 bases for V and 5 bases for J; bases not matched to a gene: 10. Germline-derived CDR1 and CDR2 are SQVTM and ANQGSEA. CDR3 length equals 13 residues. For the CDR3, the DNA is TGCAGCGATAATCCGACAGGGACGGAGACCCAGTACTTC. Its translation: CSDNPTGTETQYF.

The J gene is TRBJ2-7, the V gene TRBV4-3, with 11 positions matching TRBD1. CDR1 is LGHNA and CDR2 is YSLEER in the germline V gene. After removal of 5 bases from V and 6 bases from J, the junction contained 6 bases not matched to a gene. The CDR3 consists of 14 residues. This chain's CDR3 is CASSAGTGGAEQYF. CDR3 sequence (DNA): TGCGCCAGCAGCGCCGGGACAGGGGGAGCCGAGCAGTACTTC.

The V gene is TRBV5-1, the J gene TRBJ1-3, with unresolved D. Germline CDR1 is SGHRS and CDR2 is YFSETQ. Trimming pared 5 bases from V and 0 bases from J, leaving 9 bases between. The CDR3 runs 14 residues. This CDR3 is CASSLGVSGNTIYF. The CDR3 DNA is TGCGCCAGCAGTCTCGGGGTCTCTGGAAACACCATATATTTT.

The CDR3 region has the DNA TGTGCCAGCAGCATACAGGGCTCTGGAAACACCATATATTTT. It specifies CASSIQGSGNTIYF. The V gene is TRBV2, the J gene TRBJ1-3; a possible D gene is TRBD1 (6 bases). V lost 6 bases, J lost 0 bases, and 9 bases lay in between. Germline V lookup: CDR1 SNHLY, CDR2 FYNNEI. CDR3 size: 14 residues.

In DNA, the CDR3 is TGTGCCAGCGGACCGGCAGGGGAGAACACAGATACGCAGTATTTT. This sequence encodes CASGPAGENTDTQYF. The chain joins TRBV27 to TRBJ2-3; D may be TRBD1 (6 bases). The length of the CDR3 is 15 residues. Trimming took off 8 bases at V and 2 bases at J, with 17 bases between the two ends. Germline CDR1 MNHEY, CDR2 SMNVEV (reference sequence).

The V and J genes are TRBV4-2 and TRBJ1-6; D may be TRBD1 (5 bases). This CDR3 region has 15 residues. Between the trimmed V and J ends, which lost 4 bases and 1 base, there was a span of 8 bases. CDR1 LGHNA and CDR2 YNFKEQ come from the germline V gene. The CDR3 spells CASSRGVSYNSPLHF. The CDR3 DNA sequence: TGTGCCAGCAGCCGGGGGGTATCCTATAATTCACCCCTCCACTTT.

This chain uses TRBV7-9 with TRBJ1-2; D is perhaps TRBD1 (6 bases). This CDR3 spans 14 amino acids. CDR1 SEHNR and CDR2 FQNEAQ come from the germline V gene (reference sequence). Trimming stripped 0 bases from V and 4 bases from J, with 9 bases between. CDR3 amino acids: CASSLAGAPYGYTF. Here the CDR3 DNA reads TGTGCCAGCAGCTTAGCGGGGGCCCCCTATGGCTACACCTTC.